This T cell receptor (beta chain) was observed in a study of shared clonotypes between healthy human individuals. V was shortened by 0 bases and J by 0 bases, with 14 bases between the two germline ends. This CDR3 has 17 residues. CDR1 and CDR2 from the germline V gene are SGDLS and YYNGEE. All donors were healthy HIV-negative adults lacking recent acute infections or vaccinations. The method was immunoSEQ multiplex PCR; TCRdb's version includes in-frame clones alone and lacks a portion of them. Of some 1 million clones listed, about 77% were seen once; the top ten hold over 1.3%. Source material: memory CD4+ T cells sorted from blood. Regarding subset: CD45RA-negative fraction. The V and J genes are TRBV9 and TRBJ2-3; D unclear. This TCR derives from a young man in good health. DNA of the CDR3: TGTGCCAGCAGCGTAGGCTGGAAGGGATTGAGCACAGATACGCAGTATTTT. It translates to CASSVGWKGLSTDTQYF.